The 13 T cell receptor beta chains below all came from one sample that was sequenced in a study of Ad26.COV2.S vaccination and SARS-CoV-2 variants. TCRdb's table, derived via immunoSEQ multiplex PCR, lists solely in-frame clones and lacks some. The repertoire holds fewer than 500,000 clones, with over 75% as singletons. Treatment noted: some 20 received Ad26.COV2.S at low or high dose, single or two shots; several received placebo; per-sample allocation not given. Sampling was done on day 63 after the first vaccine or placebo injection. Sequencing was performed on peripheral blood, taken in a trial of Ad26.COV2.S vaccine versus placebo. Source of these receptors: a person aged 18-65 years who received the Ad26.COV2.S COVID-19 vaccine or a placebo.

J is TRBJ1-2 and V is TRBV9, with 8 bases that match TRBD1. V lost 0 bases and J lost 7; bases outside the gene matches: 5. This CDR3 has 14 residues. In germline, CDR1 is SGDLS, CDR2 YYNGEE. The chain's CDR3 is CASSVGGQGGGYTF. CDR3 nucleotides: TGTGCCAGCAGCGTAGGTGGACAGGGAGGTGGCTACACCTTC.

The chain's CDR3 is CASRTGASSGNTIYF. The CDR3 region has the DNA TGTGCCAGCCGGACAGGGGCCAGCTCTGGAAACACCATATATTTT. The chain joins TRBV6-5 to TRBJ1-3; TRBD1 aligns across 9 bases. V was clipped by 8 bases and J by 0 bases; unmatched bases: 5. CDR3 size: 15 residues. Germline CDR1 is MNHEY and CDR2 is SVGAGI.

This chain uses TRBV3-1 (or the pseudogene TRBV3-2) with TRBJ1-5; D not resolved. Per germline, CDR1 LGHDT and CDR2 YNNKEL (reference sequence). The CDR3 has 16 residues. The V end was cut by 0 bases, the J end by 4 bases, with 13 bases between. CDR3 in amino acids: CASSQDFPPCNQPQHF. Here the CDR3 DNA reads TGTGCCAGCAGCCAAGATTTTCCTCCTTGTAATCAGCCCCAGCATTTT.

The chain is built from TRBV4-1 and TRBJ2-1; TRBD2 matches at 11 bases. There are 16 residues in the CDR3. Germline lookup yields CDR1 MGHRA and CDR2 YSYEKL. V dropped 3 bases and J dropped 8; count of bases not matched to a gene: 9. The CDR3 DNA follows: TGCGCCAGCAGCCAGCCGGGACTAGCGGCAGCACATGAGCAGTTCTTC. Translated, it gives CASSQPGLAAAHEQFF.

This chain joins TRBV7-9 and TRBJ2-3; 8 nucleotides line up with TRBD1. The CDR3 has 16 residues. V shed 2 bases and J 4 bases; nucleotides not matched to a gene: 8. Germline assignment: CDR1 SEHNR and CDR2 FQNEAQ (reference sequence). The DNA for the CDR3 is TGTGCCAGCAGCTTAAGGGGGACAGGTAGCCCAGATACGCAGTATTTT. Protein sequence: CASSLRGTGSPDTQYF.

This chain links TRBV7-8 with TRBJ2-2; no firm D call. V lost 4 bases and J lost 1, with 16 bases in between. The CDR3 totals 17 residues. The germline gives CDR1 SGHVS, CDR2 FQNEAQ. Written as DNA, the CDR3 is TGTGCCAGCAGCTCATTCCGGAATTTGGGGAACACCGGGGAGCTGTTTTTT. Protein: CASSSFRNLGNTGELFF.

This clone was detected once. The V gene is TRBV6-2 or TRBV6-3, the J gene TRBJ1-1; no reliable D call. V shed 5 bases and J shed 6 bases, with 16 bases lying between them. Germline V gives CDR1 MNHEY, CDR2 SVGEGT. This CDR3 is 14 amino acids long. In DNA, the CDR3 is TGTGCCAGCAGTCTCGCCTCAACCTACCCTGAAGCTTTCTTT. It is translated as CASSLASTYPEAFF.

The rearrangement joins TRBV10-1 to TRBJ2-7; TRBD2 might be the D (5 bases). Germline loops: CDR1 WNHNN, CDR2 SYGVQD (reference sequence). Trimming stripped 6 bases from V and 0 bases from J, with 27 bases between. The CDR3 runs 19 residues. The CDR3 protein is CASRRDDTCCAGSSYEQYF. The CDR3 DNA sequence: TGCGCCAGCAGGAGAGACGACACCTGTTGTGCTGGGAGCTCCTACGAGCAGTACTTC.

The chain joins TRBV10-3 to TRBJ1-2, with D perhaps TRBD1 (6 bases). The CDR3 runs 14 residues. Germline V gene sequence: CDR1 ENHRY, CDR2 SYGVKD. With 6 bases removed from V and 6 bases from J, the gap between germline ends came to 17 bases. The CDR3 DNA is TGTGCCATCAGGGCTACAGGGAAATCTAATGGCTACACCTTC. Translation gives CAIRATGKSNGYTF.

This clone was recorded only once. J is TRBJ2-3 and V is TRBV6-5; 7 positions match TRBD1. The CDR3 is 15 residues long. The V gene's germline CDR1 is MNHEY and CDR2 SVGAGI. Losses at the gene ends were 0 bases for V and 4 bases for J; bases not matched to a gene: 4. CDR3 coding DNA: TGTGCCAGCAGTTACTCAGGACAGGAGGCAGATACGCAGTATTTT. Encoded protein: CASSYSGQEADTQYF.

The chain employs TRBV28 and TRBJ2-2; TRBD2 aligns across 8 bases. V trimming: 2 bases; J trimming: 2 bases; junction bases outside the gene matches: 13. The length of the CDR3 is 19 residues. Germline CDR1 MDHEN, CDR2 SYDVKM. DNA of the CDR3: TGTGCCAGCAGTTTAGAGAGATTAGCGGGGCTCTCTAACACCGGGGAGCTGTTTTTT. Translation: CASSLERLAGLSNTGELFF.

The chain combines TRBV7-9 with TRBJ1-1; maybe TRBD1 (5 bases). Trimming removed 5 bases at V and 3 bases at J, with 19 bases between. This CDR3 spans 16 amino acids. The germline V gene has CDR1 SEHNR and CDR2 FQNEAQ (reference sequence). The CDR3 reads CASSHPPGRVDTEAFF. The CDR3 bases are TGTGCCAGCAGCCACCCCCCAGGGAGGGTGGACACTGAAGCTTTCTTT. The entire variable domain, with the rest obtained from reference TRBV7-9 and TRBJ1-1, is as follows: DTGVSQNPRHKITKRGQNVTFRCDPISEHNRLYWYRQTLGQGPEFLTYFQNEAQLEKSRLLSDRFSAERPKGSFSTLEIQRTEQGDSAMYLCASSHPPGRVDTEAFFGQGTRLTVV.

The CDR3 DNA reads as TGCGCCAGCAGTCAACCCTCCAGAAGGCAGACAACTAATGAAAAACTGTTTTTT. As protein: CASSQPSRRQTTNEKLFF. The V gene is TRBV23-1, the J gene TRBJ1-4; D remains ambiguous. TRBV23-1 is treated as an ORF (open reading frame) with a function not yet certain. V was shortened by 2 bases and J by 0 bases, with 16 bases between the two germline ends. This CDR3 contains 18 residues.